These 8 T cell receptor beta chains originate from one sample sequenced in a study of regulatory T cells in long-lasting Graves disease. Specified time point: persistent/refractory GD, antithyroid drugs over 5 years with positive TRAb. RNA isolated from PBMCs was used to make the TCR library. With iRepertoire HTBI primers and Arm-PCR of CDR3 regions, TCR beta libraries were built. TCRdb re-called the multiplex PCR reads with MiXCR, one entry per CDR3 protein. The data show 350,000 to 500,000 distinct CDR3 sequences, roughly a fifth seen once. Specimen: peripheral blood mononuclear cells (PBMCs), collected when the disease was refractory, from a patient treated with antithyroid drugs. The receptor source for this set is a female donor with Graves disease.

There are many counts of this clonotype. The V call is TRBV7-9, the J call TRBJ2-2; no firm D call. The germline CDR1 and CDR2 sequences are SEHNR and FQNEAQ (reference sequence). The CDR3 is 14 amino acids. Trimming pared 1 base from V and 3 bases from J, leaving 6 bases between. CDR3 region: CASSLVVDTGELFF. The CDR3 DNA reads TGTGCCAGCAGCTTAGTTGTTGACACCGGGGAGCTGTTTTTT.

This clonotype was counted ten times or more. The rearrangement links TRBV2 to TRBJ2-7, with D possibly matching TRBD1 (6 bases). CDR3 size: 14 residues. Germline V gives CDR1 SNHLY, CDR2 FYNNEI. The germline V and J ends were trimmed by 3 bases and 12 bases, with 21 bases remaining between them. In DNA, the CDR3 is TGTGCCAGCAGTGAGAAGGGACAATCTACGAGGCCGTACTTC. Its translation: CASSEKGQSTRPYF.

The chain has TRBV3-1 and TRBJ2-2; the D gene is possibly TRBD2 (5 bases). Germline CDR1 LGHDT, CDR2 YNNKEL (reference sequence). This CDR3 has 19 amino acids. V was trimmed by 2 bases and J by 1 base, leaving 20 bases between them. CDR3 sequence (DNA): TGTGCCAGCAGCCAATGGAGAGGCGGGCGCCACTTGAACACCGGGGAGCTGTTTTTT. This sequence encodes CASSQWRGGRHLNTGELFF.

Ten or more counts support this clonotype. The chain carries TRBV6-1 and TRBJ1-1; D unclear. The CDR3 length is 17 residues. Trimming took off 5 bases at V and 4 bases at J, with 23 bases between the two ends. CDR1 is MNHNS and CDR2 is SASEGT in the germline V gene. CDR3 coding DNA: TGTGCCAGCAGTCCTTCTGACCCTGGACCGGCGGGCACTGAAGCTTTCTTT. Translation gives CASSPSDPGPAGTEAFF.

V usage is TRBV5-1 and J usage is TRBJ1-2; no firm D call. CDR3 size: 16 residues. Per germline, CDR1 SGHRS and CDR2 YFSETQ. V lost 4 bases to trimming and J lost 4 bases, with 20 bases between them. DNA of the CDR3: TGCGCCAGCAGCGGGTCAGGATTGTCTTCCCTCTATGGCTACACCTTC. Translating gives CASSGSGLSSLYGYTF.

This clonotype was seen repeatedly, ten times or more. The chain combines TRBV12-3 or TRBV12-4 with TRBJ1-1; D unclear. Trimming stripped 5 bases from V and 0 bases from J, with 13 bases between. CDR3 length equals 15 residues. The CDR3 reads CASSPKGIVNTEAFF. For the CDR3, the DNA is TGTGCCAGCAGTCCTAAAGGGATTGTGAACACTGAAGCTTTCTTT.

The gene calls are TRBV5-5 and TRBJ2-5; 7 bases are a match to TRBD1. The germline gives CDR1 SGHKS, CDR2 YYEKEE (reference sequence). The CDR3 length is 15 residues. V dropped 3 bases and J dropped 2; count of bases not matched to a gene: 7. For the CDR3, the DNA is TGTGCCAGCAGCTGGACACCGGGACAGCAAGAGACCCAGTACTTC. Translated, it gives CASSWTPGQQETQYF.

This clonotype was counted at least ten times. The rearrangement joins TRBV27 to TRBJ1-6; 9 bases fit TRBD1. V shed 4 bases, J shed 12 bases, and the junction held 7 bases outside the gene matches. The CDR3 extends over 14 amino acids. In germline, CDR1 is MNHEY, CDR2 SMNVEV (reference sequence). The CDR3 bases are TGTGCCAGCAGTTATAGAGACAGGGGGAAACCCCTCCACTTT. This encodes CASSYRDRGKPLHF.